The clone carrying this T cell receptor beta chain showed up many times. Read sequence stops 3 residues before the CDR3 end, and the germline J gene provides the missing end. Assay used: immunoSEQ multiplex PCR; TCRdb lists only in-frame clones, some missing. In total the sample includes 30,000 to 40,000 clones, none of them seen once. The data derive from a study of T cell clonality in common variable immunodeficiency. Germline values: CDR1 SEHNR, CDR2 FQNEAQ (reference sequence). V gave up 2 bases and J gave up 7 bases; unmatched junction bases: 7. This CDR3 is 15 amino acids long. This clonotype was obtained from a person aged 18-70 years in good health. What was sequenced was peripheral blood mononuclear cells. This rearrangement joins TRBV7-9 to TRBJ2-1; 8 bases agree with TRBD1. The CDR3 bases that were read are TGTGCCAGCAGCTTAAGTCAGGGGGCGAGGAATGAG. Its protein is CASSLSQGARNE. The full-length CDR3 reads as CASSLSQGARNEQFF.